This T cell receptor beta chain was retrieved from a study of beta chain features in type 1 diabetes. Notes on the study in general: In comparison with healthy donors, patients had naive, central memory and Treg TCRB repertoires that appeared more similar.

This clone was observed a few times. Its antigen is not identified. The sample holds other DNA sequences that translate to the same CDR3. Expressed TCRB transcripts were sequenced because the isolated RNA had all been reverse transcribed beforehand. The average read count of naive, central memory and regulatory T cell samples was around 3.8 million. Sequencing used immunoSEQ multiplex PCR; TCRdb keeps in-frame clones, though not all of them. The sample includes 860,000 or so clones, 15% to 20% of them seen just once. Germline V gene data show CDR1 as KGHSH and CDR2 as LQKENI. The CDR3 contains 14 residues. Trimming pared 3 bases from V and 5 bases from J, leaving 10 bases between.

This clonotype originated in a woman aged 18-30 years in good health. Sequencing was done on a sample of naive CD4+ T cells from blood. V gene TRBV18 combines with J gene TRBJ2-2, with D possibly TRBD2 on 5 matching bases. The DNA for the CDR3 is TGTGCCAGCTCACCCCGGGAATCGACCGGGGAGCTGTTTTTT. Translated: CASSPRESTGELFF.